This record covers a single TCR beta chain. A few counts support this clone. Its antigen target is currently unknown. Per-base quality was not reported, and no clone a single base away is much larger than it. TCRbeta CDR3 regions were amplified from genomic DNA by means of the immunoSEQ Assay, a bias-controlled multiplex PCR. In the authors' own workflow: Nucleated cell counts per sample were estimated from amplification of reference gene primers within the assay. To quantify the absolute abundance of each unique TCRbeta CDR3 rearrangement, sequence reads were collapsed and filtered. For each sample, productive Simpson clonality was calculated by taking the square root of Simpson's diversity index across productive rearrangements. TCRdb took this table from immuneACCESS and kept in-frame rearrangements with V and J called. Such tables lack part of the clones; where checked against another copy, unresolved V genes explain under half of the gap, and the rest is unexplained. The V and J calls and clone size are taken from that table; D and trimming were inferred from the DNA. The sample includes approximately 180,000 clones, with about 87% observed a single time. The ten largest clones take up 1.6% of the sample.

Its CDR3 holds 14 amino acids, cysteine through phenylalanine. The read is trimmed to its CDR3 DNA, 42 bases read in frame from base 1. CDR1 and CDR2, per the germline V gene, are SGHTA and FQGTGA. Cut back by 2 bases and 6 bases, the V and J ends lie 14 bases apart. This sample stems from a study of blood T cell repertoires in COVID-19 (dated by TCRdb to 2018 to 2021). Describing the broader study: Collaborator samples came from the United States, Italy and Spain and covered acute and convalescent phases of COVID-19. The prospective study material was composed of cDNA or gDNA derived from T cells, B-cell-depleted T cells, or PBMCs. The samples were drawn from the first 160 participants of the ongoing ImmuneRACE study and from 1,254 subjects provided by 6 global collaborators. The sample metadata nearly always contained a de-identified subject ID, COVID-19 status, age in years and sex. A freely available public database, intended as a resource for researchers studying the immune response to SARS-CoV-2, is where the repertoires were released. Where available, HLA class I and class II types were obtained from metadata supplied by the sample provider rather than from assay-based typing. The dataset comprised deeply sampled blood TCRbeta repertoires from subjects exposed to, actively infected with, or recovered from COVID-19.

On the study overall, not on this receptor specifically: The quantity of clinical and demographic metadata differed by source and by participant and was supplied without curation.

Collaborating institutions collected whole blood in K2EDTA tubes following their own protocols. For TCRbeta analysis, collaborator samples were shipped as frozen whole blood, as isolated PBMCs, or as DNA extracted from either sample type. The origin of this receptor is a woman aged 50 to 60 with acute or convalescent COVID-19. The sequence is built from TRBV7-3 and TRBJ2-7, with the D gene too uncertain to name. The sequenced sample consisted of peripheral blood. The CDR3 region has the sequence CASSLLPSTGEQYF. The nucleotide sequence reads TGTGCCAGCAGCTTACTTCCAAGCACCGGCGAGCAGTACTTC.